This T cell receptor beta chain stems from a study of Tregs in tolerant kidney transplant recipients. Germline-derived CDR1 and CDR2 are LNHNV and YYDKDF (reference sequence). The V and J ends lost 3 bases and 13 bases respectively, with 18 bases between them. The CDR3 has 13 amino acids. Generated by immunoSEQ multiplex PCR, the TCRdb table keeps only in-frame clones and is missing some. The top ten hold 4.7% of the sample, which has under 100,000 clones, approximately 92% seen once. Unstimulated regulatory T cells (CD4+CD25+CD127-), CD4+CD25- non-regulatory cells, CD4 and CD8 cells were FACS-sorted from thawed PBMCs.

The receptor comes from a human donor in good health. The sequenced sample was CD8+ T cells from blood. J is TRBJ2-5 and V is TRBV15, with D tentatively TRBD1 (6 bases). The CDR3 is CATSSRDTITPYF. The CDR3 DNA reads TGTGCCACCAGCAGCCGGGACACTATTACTCCGTACTTC. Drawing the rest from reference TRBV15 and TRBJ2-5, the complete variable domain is DAMVIQNPRYQVTQFGKPVTLSCSQTLNHNVMYWYQQKSSQAPKLLFHYYDKDFNNEADTPDNFQSRRPNTSFCFLDIRSPGLGDTAMYLCATSSRDTITPYFGPGTRLLVL.